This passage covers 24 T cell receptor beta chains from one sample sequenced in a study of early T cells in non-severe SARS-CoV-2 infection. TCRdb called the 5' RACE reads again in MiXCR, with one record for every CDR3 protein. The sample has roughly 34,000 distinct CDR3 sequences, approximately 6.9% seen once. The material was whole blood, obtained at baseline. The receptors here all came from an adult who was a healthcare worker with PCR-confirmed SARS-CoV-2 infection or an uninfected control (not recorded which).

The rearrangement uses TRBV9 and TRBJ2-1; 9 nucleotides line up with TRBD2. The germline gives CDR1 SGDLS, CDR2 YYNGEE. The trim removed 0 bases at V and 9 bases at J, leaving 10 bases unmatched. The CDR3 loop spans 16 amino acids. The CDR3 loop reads CASSVVGTSLGGEQFF. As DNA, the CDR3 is TGTGCCAGCAGCGTAGTTGGGACTAGCTTGGGCGGTGAGCAGTTCTTC.

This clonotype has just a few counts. CDR3 DNA: TGTGCCAGCAGTGACGGGACTAGCGGCACAGATACGCAGTATTTT. Translation: CASSDGTSGTDTQYF. The rearrangement joins TRBV6-4 to TRBJ2-3; 10 bases agree with TRBD2. The germline CDR1 and CDR2 sequences are MRHNA and SNTAGT. The CDR3 runs 15 residues. Germline trimming cut 2 bases from V and 1 base from J; bases unmatched to any gene: 0.

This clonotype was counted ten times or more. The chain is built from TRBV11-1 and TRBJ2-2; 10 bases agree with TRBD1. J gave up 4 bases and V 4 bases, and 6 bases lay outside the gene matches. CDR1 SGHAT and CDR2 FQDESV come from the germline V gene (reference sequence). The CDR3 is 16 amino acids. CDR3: CASSSRDRGSTGELFF. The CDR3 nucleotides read TGTGCCAGCAGCTCCCGGGACAGGGGATCCACCGGGGAGCTGTTTTTT. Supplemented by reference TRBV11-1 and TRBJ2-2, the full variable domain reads EAEVAQSPRYKITEKSQAVAFWCDPISGHATLYWYRQILGQGPELLVQFQDESVVDDSQLPKDRFSAERLKGVDSTLKIQPAELGDSAMYLCASSSRDRGSTGELFFGEGSRLTVL.

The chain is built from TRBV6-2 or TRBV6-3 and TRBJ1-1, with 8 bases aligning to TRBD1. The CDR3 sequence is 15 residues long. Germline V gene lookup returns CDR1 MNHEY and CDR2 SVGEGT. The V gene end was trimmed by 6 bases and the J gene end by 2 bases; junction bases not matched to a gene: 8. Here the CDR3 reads CASRSGGAGNTEAFF. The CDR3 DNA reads TGTGCCAGCAGGTCAGGGGGCGCCGGAAACACTGAAGCTTTCTTT.

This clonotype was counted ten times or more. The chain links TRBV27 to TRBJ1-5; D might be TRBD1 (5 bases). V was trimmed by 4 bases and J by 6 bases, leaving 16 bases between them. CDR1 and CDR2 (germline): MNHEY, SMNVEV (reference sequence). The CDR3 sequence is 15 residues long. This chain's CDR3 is CASSWRGEPPQPQHF. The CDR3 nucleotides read TGTGCCAGCAGTTGGCGGGGGGAGCCCCCTCAGCCCCAGCATTTT.

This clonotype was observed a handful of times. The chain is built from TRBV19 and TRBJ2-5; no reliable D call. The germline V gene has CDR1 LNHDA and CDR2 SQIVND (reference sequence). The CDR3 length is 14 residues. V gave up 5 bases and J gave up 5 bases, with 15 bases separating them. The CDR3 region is CASSPTNSRETQYF. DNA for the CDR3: TGTGCCAGTAGTCCCACCAACTCCCGGGAGACCCAGTACTTC.

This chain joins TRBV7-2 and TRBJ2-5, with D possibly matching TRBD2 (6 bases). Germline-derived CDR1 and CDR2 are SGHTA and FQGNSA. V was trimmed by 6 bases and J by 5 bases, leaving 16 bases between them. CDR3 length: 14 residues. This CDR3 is CASRTRGSGETQYF. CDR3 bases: TGTGCCAGCAGAACCCGGGGGTCCGGTGAGACCCAGTACTTC.

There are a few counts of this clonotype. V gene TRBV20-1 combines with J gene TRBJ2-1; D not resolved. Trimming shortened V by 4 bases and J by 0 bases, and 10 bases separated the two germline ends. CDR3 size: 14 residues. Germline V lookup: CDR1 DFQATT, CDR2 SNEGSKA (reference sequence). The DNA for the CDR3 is TGCAGTGCTACCGACTCGAGCTCCTACAATGAGCAGTTCTTC. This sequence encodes CSATDSSSYNEQFF.

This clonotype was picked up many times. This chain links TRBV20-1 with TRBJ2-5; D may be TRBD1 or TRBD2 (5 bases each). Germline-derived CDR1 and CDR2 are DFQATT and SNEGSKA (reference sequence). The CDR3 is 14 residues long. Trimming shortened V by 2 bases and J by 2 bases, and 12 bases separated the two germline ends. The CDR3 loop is CSARNRDPQETQYF. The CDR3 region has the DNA TGCAGTGCTAGAAATCGGGACCCACAAGAGACCCAGTACTTC.

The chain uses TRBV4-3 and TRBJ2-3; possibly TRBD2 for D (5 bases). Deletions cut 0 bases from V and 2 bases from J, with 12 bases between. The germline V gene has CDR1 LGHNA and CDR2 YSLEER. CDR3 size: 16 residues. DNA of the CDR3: TGCGCCAGCAGCCAAGATTTACGGGGAGACACAGATACGCAGTATTTT. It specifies CASSQDLRGDTDTQYF.

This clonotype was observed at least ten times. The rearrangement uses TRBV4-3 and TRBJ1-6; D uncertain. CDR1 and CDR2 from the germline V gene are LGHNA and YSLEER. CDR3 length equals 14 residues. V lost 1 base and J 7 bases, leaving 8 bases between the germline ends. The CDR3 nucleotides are TGCGCCAGCAGCCAAGTCGGGCCCAATTCACCCCTCCACTTT. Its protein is CASSQVGPNSPLHF.

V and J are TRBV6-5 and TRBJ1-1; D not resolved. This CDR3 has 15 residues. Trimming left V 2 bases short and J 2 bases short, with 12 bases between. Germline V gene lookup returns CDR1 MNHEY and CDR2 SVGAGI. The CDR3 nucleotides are TGTGCCAGCAGTTACGGAGGGTCCGCCAACACTGAAGCTTTCTTT. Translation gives CASSYGGSANTEAFF.

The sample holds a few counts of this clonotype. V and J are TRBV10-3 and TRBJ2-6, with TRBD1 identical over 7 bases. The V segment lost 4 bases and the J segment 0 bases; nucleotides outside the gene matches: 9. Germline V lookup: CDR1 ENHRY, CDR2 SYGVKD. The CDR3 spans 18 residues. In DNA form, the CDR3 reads TGTGCCATCAGTGGACAGGGTTCTCCCAACTCTGGGGCCAACGTCCTGACTTTC. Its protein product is CAISGQGSPNSGANVLTF.

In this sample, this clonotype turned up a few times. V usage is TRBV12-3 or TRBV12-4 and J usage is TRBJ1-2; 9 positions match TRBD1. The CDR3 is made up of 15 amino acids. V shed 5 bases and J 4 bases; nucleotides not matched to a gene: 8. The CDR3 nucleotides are TGTGCCAGCAGTCTTGGGACAGGGCTGATCTATGGCTACACCTTC. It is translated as CASSLGTGLIYGYTF.

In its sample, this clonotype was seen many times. The CDR3 is CASSEHRGLYEQYV. CDR3 nucleotide sequence: TGTGCCAGCAGTGAACACAGGGGGCTTTACGAGCAGTACGTC. The chain is built from TRBV6-1 and TRBJ2-7; 9 nucleotides line up with TRBD1. V was pared by 2 bases and J by 4 bases, with 3 bases of the junction left unmatched. CDR1 is MNHNS, CDR2 SASEGT, per germline. The CDR3 extends over 14 amino acids.

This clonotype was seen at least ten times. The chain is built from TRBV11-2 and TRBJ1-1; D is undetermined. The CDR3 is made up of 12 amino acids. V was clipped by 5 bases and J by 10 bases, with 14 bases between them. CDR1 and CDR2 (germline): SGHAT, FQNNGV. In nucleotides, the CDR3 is TGTGCCAGCAGCCTAAGCCCGGGAGGAGCTTTCTTT. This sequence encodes CASSLSPGGAFF.

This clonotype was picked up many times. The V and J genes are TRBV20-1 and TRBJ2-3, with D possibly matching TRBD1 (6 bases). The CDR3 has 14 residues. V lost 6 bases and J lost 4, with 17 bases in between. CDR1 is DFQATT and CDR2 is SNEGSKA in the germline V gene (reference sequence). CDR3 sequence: CSAPTGLGADTQYF. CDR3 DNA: TGCAGTGCACCTACAGGGCTTGGTGCAGATACGCAGTATTTT.

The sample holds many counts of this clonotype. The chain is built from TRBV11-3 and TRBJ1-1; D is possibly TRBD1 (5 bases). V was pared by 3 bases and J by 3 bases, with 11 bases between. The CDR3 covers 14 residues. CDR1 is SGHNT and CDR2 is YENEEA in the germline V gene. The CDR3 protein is CASSLLQEDTEAFF. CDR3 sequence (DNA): TGTGCCAGCAGCTTGTTACAGGAGGACACTGAAGCTTTCTTT.

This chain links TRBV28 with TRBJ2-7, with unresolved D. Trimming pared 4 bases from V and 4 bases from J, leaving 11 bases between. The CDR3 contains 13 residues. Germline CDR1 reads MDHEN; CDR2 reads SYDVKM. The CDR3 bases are TGTGCCAGCAGTTCAAATCGCGTATACGAGCAGTACTTC. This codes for CASSSNRVYEQYF.

CDR3 sequence reads: CSVKGDTGELFF. The CDR3 region has the DNA TGCAGCGTTAAGGGCGACACCGGGGAGCTGTTTTTT. The chain employs TRBV29-1 and TRBJ2-2; D remains ambiguous. The CDR3 has 12 residues. Germline V lookup: CDR1 SQVTM, CDR2 ANQGSEA. V was trimmed by 5 bases and J by 3 bases, leaving 7 bases between them.

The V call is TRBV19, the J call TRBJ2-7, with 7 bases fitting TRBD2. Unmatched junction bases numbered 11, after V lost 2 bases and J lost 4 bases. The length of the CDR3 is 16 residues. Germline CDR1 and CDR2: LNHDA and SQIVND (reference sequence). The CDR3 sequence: CASSISPLQGGYEQYF. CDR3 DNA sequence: TGTGCCAGTAGTATATCCCCCCTGCAGGGAGGGTACGAGCAGTACTTC.

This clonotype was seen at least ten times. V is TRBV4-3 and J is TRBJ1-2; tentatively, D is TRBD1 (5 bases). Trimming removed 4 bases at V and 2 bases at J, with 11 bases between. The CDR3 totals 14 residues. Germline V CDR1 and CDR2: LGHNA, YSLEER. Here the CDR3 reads CASSPATENYGYTF. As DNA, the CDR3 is TGCGCCAGCAGCCCAGCGACAGAGAACTATGGCTACACCTTC.

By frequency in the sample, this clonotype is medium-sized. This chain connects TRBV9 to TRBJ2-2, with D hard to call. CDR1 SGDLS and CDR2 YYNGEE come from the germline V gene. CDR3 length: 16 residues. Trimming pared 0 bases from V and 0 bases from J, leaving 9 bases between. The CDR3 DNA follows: TGTGCCAGCAGCGTAGTTGCGGATGCGAACACCGGGGAGCTGTTTTTT. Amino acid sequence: CASSVVADANTGELFF.

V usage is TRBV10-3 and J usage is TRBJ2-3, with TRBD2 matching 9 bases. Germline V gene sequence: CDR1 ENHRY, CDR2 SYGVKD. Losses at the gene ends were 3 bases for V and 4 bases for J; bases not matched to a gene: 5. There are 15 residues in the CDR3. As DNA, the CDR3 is TGTGCCATCAGTGAAGGCGGGAGGGCTGCAGATACGCAGTATTTT. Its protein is CAISEGGRAADTQYF.